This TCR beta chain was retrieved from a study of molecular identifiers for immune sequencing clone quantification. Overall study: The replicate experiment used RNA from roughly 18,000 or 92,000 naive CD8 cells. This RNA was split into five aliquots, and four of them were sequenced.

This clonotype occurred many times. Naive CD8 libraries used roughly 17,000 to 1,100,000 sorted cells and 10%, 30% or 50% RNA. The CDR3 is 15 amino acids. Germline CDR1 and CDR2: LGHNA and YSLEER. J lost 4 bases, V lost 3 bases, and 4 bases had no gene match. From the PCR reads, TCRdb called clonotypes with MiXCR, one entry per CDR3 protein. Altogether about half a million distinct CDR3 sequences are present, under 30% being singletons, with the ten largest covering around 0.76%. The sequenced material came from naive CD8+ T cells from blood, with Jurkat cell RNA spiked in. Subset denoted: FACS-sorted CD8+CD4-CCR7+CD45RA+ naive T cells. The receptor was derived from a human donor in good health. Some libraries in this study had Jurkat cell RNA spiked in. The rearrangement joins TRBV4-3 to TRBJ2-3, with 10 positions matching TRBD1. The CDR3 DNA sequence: TGCGCCAGCAGCCAGGGGACAGGGGCCGCAGATACGCAGTATTTT. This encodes CASSQGTGAADTQYF.